These T cell receptor beta chains were read from a single sample in a study of cytomegalovirus exposure and HLA in healthy donors. This table comes from immunoSEQ multiplex PCR, and its TCRdb copy is limited to in-frame clones, with some not included. The sample carries about 200,000 clones, approximately 81% recorded once. The sample taken for sequencing was PBMCs. These receptors came from a man younger than 40 in good health and CMV-seronegative. CDR3s include the opening cysteine and the closing phenylalanine or tryptophan. D genes are given only for firm matches. Some rows mark clone size as missing; the rest say once, few, many or name a class of expanded clone.

j_call | v_call | clone_size | d_call | cdr3_aa | cdr3_nt
TRBJ2-5 | TRBV18 | - | TRBD1 | CASSPPIDRATLYQETQYF | TGTGCCAGCTCACCACCCATCGACAGGGCGACCCTGTACCAAGAGACCCAGTACTTC
TRBJ2-5 | TRBV7-7 | - | TRBD1 | CASSPPGQAQETQYF | TGTGCTAGCAGCCCCCCGGGACAGGCCCAAGAGACCCAGTACTTC
TRBJ1-6 | TRBV9 | - | - | CASSARTGGAYNSPLHF | TGTGCCAGCAGCGCCCGGACGGGGGGCGCGTATAATTCACCCCTCCACTTT
TRBJ2-3 | TRBV2 | few | TRBD2 | CAIHIGTTTDTQYF | TGTGCCATACATATTGGGACTACCACAGATACGCAGTATTTT
TRBJ2-3 | TRBV4-3 | - | TRBD2 | CASSLRGGADTQYF | TGCGCCAGCAGCTTGCGGGGGGGCGCAGATACGCAGTATTTT
TRBJ2-5 | TRBV4-3 | few | - | CASSQDGGGGTQYF | TGCGCCAGCAGCCAAGATGGAGGGGGCGGGACCCAGTACTTC
TRBJ2-1 | TRBV2 | once | - | CASSEASVVSEQFF | TGTGCCAGCAGTGAAGCGTCGGTAGTTAGTGAGCAGTTCTTC
TRBJ1-5 | TRBV7-8 | - | - | CASSLVSGGAQHF | TGTGCCAGCAGCTTAGTTAGTGGGGGCGCCCAGCATTTT
TRBJ2-3 | TRBV9 | - | - | CASSPGAVSTDTQYF | TGTGCCAGCAGCCCAGGGGCGGTAAGCACAGATACGCAGTATTTT
TRBJ2-3 | TRBV10-3 | - | TRBD2 | CAISLAGHLTDTQYF | TGTGCCATCAGCCTAGCGGGGCATCTCACAGATACGCAGTATTTT
TRBJ1-1 | TRBV9 | - | - | CASSVLGTSNTEAFF | TGTGCCAGCAGCGTATTAGGGACTTCGAACACTGAAGCTTTCTTT
TRBJ2-7 | TRBV29-1 | - | TRBD1 | CSVAAGTERYEQYF | TGCAGCGTTGCGGCCGGGACAGAGAGATACGAGCAGTACTTC
TRBJ2-7 | TRBV18 | - | TRBD1 | CASSRVTGQGTYEQYF | TGTGCCAGCTCACGGGTTACTGGACAGGGAACCTACGAGCAGTACTTC
TRBJ1-6 | TRBV5-4 | few | - | CASSLNGYYNSPLHF | TGTGCCAGCAGCTTGAACGGTTACTATAATTCACCCCTCCACTTT